The clone carrying this T cell receptor (beta chain) was observed a handful of times. Its antigen is not known. These data come from a study of response to subunit inactivated influenza vaccine. Notes on the study in general: A suggestion made by the authors is that each seasonal influenza vaccination recruits few new T cells.

Germline CDR1 and CDR2: SGHTA and FQGNSA. V shed 3 bases and J shed 7 bases, with 15 bases lying between them. The length of the CDR3 is 14 residues. TCRdb analysed the RT-PCR reads with MiXCR anew, one entry per CDR3 protein. In the table there are some 480,000 distinct CDR3 sequences, approximately 11% of which are singletons. The sequences come from PBMCs from blood, collected about 40 days after vaccination. This TCR was recovered from a man aged 50-60 years who received an inactivated influenza vaccine. The chain carries TRBV7-2 and TRBJ1-2, with TRBD1 as a possible D gene (6 bases). The CDR3 DNA reads TGTGCCAGCAGCTTTCTGACAGGATTGCCTGGCTACACCTTC. This codes for CASSFLTGLPGYTF.